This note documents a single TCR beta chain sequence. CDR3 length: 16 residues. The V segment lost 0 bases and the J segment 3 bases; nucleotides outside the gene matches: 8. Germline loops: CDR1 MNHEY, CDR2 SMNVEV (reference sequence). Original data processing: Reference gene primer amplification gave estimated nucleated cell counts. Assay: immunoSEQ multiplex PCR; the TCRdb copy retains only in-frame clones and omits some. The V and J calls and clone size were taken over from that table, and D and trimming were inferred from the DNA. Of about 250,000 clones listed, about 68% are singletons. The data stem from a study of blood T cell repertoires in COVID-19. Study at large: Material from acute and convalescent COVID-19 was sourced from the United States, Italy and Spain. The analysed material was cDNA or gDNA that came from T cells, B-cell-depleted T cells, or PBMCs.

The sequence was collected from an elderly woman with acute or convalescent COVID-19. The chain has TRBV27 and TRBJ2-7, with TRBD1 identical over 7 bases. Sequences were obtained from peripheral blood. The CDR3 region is CASSLSGRGSGYEQYF. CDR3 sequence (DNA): TGTGCCAGCAGTTTATCCGGCAGGGGGTCCGGCTACGAGCAGTACTTC.